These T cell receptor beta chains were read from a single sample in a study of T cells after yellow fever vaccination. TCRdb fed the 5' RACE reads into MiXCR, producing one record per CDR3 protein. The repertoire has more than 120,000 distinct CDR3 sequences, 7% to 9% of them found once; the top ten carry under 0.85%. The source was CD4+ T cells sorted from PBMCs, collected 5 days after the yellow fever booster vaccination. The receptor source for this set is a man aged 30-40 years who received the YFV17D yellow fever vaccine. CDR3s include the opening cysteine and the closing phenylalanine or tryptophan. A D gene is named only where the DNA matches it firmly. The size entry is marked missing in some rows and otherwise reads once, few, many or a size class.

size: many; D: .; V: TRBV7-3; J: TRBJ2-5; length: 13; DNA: TGTGCCAGCAGCTTATTGAGCGGGGAGACCCAGTACTTC; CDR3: CASSLLSGETQYF
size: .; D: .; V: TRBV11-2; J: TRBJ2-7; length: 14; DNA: TGTGCCAGCAGCTTAGATCCTCCAGCCTACGAGCAGTACTTC; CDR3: CASSLDPPAYEQYF
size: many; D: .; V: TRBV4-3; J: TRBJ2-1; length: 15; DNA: TGCGCCAGCAGCCAAGAAGGGACTGTAGCCAATGAGCAGTTCTTC; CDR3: CASSQEGTVANEQFF
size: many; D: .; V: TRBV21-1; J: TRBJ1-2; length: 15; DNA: TGTGCCAGCAGCAAAGCTAGGGTCCCTAACTATGGCTACACCTTC; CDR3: CASSKARVPNYGYTF
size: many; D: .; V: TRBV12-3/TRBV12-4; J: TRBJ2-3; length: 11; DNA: TGTGCCAGCAGTTTGGGGAATACGCAGTATTTT; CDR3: CASSLGNTQYF
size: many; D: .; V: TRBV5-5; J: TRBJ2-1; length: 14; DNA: TGTGCCAGCAGCTTGGGCCTAACTTACAATGAGCAGTTCTTC; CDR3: CASSLGLTYNEQFF
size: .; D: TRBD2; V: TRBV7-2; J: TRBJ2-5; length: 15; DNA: TGTGCCAGCAGCTTAGCGGCTAGCGGGAAAGAGACCCAGTACTTC; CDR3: CASSLAASGKETQYF
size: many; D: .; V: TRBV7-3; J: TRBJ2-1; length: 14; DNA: TGTGCCAGCAGCCAACGGGGGTCCTACAATGAGCAGTTCTTC; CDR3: CASSQRGSYNEQFF
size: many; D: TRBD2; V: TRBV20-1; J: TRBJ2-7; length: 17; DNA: TGCAGTGCTAGAGATAGGACTAGCGGGAGAATCTCCTACGAGCAGTACTTC; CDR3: CSARDRTSGRISYEQYF
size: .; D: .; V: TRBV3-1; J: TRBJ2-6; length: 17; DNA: TGTGCCAGCAGCCAAGAGAGGTCAGGGGCCGGGGCCAACGTCCTGACTTTC; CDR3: CASSQERSGAGANVLTF
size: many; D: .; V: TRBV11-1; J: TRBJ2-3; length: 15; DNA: TGTGCCAGCAGGCCCACGGCGGGGACAACAGATACGCAGTATTTT; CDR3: CASRPTAGTTDTQYF
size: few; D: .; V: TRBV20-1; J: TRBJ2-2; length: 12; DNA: TGCAGTGCTTCTCGGAACACCGGGGAGCTGTTTTTT; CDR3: CSASRNTGELFF
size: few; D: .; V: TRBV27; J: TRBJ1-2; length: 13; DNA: TGTGCCAGCAGTTTAATGGGGGCCTATGGCTACACCTTC; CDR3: CASSLMGAYGYTF
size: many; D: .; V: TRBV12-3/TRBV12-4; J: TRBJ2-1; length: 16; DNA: TGTGCCAGCAGAGGCATTGGGGGAGATACCTACAATGAGCAGTTCTTC; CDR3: CASRGIGGDTYNEQFF
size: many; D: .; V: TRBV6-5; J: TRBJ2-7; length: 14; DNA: TGTGCCAGCAGTTACTCGGCGGCCAGCCACGAGCAGTACTTC; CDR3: CASSYSAASHEQYF
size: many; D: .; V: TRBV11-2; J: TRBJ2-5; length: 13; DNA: TGTGCCAGCAGCTTCAGTCTGGCGGAGACCCAGTACTTC; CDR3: CASSFSLAETQYF
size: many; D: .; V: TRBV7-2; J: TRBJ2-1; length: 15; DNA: TGTGCCAGCAGGCGATCCGGGACCACCTACAATGAGCAGTTCTTC; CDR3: CASRRSGTTYNEQFF
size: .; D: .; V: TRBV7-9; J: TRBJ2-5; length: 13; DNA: TGTGCCAGCAGCCGTCAAAGGGTTGAGACCCAGTACTTC; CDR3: CASSRQRVETQYF
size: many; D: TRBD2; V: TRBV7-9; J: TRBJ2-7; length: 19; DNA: TGTGCCAGCAGCCGAAAAAGGACTAGCGGGAGGGCCAAGGATCCCGAGCAGTACTTC; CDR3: CASSRKRTSGRAKDPEQYF
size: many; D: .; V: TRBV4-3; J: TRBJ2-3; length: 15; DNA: TGCGCCAGCAGCCAAGATAAGGGGTACACAGATACGCAGTATTTT; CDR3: CASSQDKGYTDTQYF
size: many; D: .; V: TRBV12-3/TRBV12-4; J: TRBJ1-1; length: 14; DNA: TGTGCCAGCAGCCCAGGTGGGGGGAACACTGAAGCTTTCTTT; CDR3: CASSPGGGNTEAFF
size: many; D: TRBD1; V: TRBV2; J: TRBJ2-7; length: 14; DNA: TGTGCCAGCGCTGCCGGGACAGCCCCCTACGAGCAGTACTTC; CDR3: CASAAGTAPYEQYF
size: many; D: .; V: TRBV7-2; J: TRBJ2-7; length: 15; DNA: TGTGCCAGCAGCTTAGGCAATCTCGTCTCCTACGAGCAGTACTTC; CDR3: CASSLGNLVSYEQYF
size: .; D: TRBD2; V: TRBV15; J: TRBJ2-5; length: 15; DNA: TGTGCCACCAGCCCTCGGCTAGCGGGAGGCGAGACCCAGTACTTC; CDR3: CATSPRLAGGETQYF
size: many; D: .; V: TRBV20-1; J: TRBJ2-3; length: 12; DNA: TGCAGTGCCTCCCGTGGGGTAAATACGCAGTATTTT; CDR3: CSASRGVNTQYF
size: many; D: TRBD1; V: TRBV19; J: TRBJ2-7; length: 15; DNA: TGTGCCAGTAGTACCGGGACAGGGGGCCGCTACGAGCAGTACTTC; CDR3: CASSTGTGGRYEQYF
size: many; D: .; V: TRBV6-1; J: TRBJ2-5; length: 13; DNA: TGTGCCCTCGGGGCATCCAACCTAGAGACCCAGTACTTC; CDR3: CALGASNLETQYF
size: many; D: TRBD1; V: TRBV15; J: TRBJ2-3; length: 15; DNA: TGTGCCACCAGCAGACCGACAGGGACCCTACTAAAGCAGTATTTT; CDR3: CATSRPTGTLLKQYF
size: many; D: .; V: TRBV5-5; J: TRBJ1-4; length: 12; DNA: TGTGCCAGCAGCTTGTTATATGAAAAACTGTTTTTT; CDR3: CASSLLYEKLFF
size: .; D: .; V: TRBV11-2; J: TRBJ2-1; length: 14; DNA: TGTGCCAGCAGCTTGGGCCAAATCTCGGGAGAGCAGTTCTTC; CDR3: CASSLGQISGEQFF
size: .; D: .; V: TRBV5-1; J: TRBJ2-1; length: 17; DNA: TGCGCCAGCAGCCCGACAGCCGGCCCTCTTTTCTACAATGAGCAGTTCTTC; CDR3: CASSPTAGPLFYNEQFF
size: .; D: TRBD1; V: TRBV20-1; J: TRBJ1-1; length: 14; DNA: TGCAGTGCATCGCGGACAGGGGGAGGCACTGAAGCTTTCTTT; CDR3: CSASRTGGGTEAFF
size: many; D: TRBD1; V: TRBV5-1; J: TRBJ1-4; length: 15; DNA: TGCGCCAGCAGCGAAACAGGGGGAGTTAATGAAAAACTGTTTTTT; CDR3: CASSETGGVNEKLFF
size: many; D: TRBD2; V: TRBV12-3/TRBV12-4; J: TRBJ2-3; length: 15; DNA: TGTGCCAGCAGGGCCCCGGGACTAGCGGGAGATACGCAGTATTTT; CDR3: CASRAPGLAGDTQYF
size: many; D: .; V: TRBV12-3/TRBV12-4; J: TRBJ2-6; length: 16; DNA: TGTGCCAGCAGTGAGACGGACGGGACGGGGGCCAACGTCCTGACTTTC; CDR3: CASSETDGTGANVLTF
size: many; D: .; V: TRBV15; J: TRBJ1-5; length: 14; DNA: TGTGCCACCAGCGAAGACAGTTACAATCAGCCCCAGCATTTT; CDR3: CATSEDSYNQPQHF
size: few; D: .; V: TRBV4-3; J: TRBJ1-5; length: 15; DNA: TGCGCCAGCAGCCAATCCCACGACAGGAATCAGCCCCAGCATTTT; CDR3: CASSQSHDRNQPQHF
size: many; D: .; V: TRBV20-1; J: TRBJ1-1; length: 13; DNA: TGCAGTGCTAGAACCGGGACCGCTTCTGAAGCTTTCTTT; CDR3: CSARTGTASEAFF
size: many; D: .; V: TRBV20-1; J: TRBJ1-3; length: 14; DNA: TGCAGTGCTGGGGACCGTCGCTCTGGAAACACCATATATTTT; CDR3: CSAGDRRSGNTIYF
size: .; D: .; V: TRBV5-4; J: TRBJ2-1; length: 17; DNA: TGTGCCAGCAGCTTGGGGGGGACAAGGAGCTCCTACAATGAGCAGTTCTTC; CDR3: CASSLGGTRSSYNEQFF
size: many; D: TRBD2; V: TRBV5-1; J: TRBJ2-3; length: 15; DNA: TGCGCCAGCAGCTTGGTGGGGGGGGAAACAGATACGCAGTATTTT; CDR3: CASSLVGGETDTQYF
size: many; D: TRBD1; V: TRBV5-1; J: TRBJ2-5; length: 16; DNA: TGCGCCAGCAGCTTGACCCCGGGACAGCGACAAGAGACCCAGTACTTC; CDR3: CASSLTPGQRQETQYF
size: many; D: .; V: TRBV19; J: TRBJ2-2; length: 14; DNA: TGTGCCACAAGACAGTCTACGAACACCGGGGAGCTGTTTTTT; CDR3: CATRQSTNTGELFF
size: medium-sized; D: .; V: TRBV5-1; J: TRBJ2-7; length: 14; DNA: TGCGCCAGCAGCTTGGAGGGATCGGAATACGAGCAGTACTTC; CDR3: CASSLEGSEYEQYF
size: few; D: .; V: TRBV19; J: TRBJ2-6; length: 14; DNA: TGTGCCAGTAAGGACAGCTCTGGGGCCAACGTCCTGACTTTC; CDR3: CASKDSSGANVLTF
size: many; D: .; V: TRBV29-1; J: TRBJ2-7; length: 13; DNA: TGCAGCGTGAGCGGACGTACCACCTACGAGCAGTACTTC; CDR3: CSVSGRTTYEQYF
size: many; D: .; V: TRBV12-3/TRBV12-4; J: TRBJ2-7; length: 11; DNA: TGTGCCAGCAGTTGGGACTACGAGCAGTACTTC; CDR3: CASSWDYEQYF
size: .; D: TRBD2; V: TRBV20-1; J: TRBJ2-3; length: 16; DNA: TGCAGTGCTTCGCCCCAGCGGGAGGGCGGAAGAGATACGCAGTATTTT; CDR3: CSASPQREGGRDTQYF
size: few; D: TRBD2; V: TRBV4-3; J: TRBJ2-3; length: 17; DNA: TGCGCCAGCAGCCAAGATAAGGGACTAGCGGGAGCGGATACGCAGTATTTT; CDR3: CASSQDKGLAGADTQYF
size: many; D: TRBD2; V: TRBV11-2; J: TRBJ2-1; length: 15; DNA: TGTGCCAGCAGCCGTACTAGCGGGAGGGACAATGAGCAGTTCTTC; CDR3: CASSRTSGRDNEQFF
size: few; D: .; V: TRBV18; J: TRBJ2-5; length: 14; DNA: TGTGCCAGCTCACCCCGGGATAGCGGTGAGACCCAGTACTTC; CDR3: CASSPRDSGETQYF
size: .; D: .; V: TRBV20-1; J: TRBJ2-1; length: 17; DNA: TGCTGTGCTAGAGGGGCTAGCCAACAACCTCGGGGCAATGAGCAGTTCTTC; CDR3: CCARGASQQPRGNEQFF
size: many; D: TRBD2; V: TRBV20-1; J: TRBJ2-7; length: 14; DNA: TGCAGTGCTGAACCGGGACTAGCGACCTACGAGCAGTACTTC; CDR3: CSAEPGLATYEQYF
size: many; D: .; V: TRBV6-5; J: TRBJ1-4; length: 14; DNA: TGTGCCAGCACCCTAGATGCAACTAATGAAAAACTGTTTTTT; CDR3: CASTLDATNEKLFF
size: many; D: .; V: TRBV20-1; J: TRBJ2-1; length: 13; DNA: TGCAGTGCTAGCTATGAGGGAGAGGGGTATGGGTTCTTC; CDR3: CSASYEGEGYGFF
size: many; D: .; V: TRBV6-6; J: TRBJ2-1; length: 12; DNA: TGTGCCAGCAGAGGGGGAACGGGTGAGCAGTTCTTC; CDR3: CASRGGTGEQFF
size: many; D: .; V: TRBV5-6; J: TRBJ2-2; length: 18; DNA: TGTGCCAGCAGTTTTCTTGCCAGCGGTTTGGGGAACACCGGGGAGCTGTTTTTT; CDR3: CASSFLASGLGNTGELFF
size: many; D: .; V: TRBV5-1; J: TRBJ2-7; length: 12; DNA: TGCGCCAGCAAGGGAGAACTATACGAGCAGTACTTC; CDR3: CASKGELYEQYF
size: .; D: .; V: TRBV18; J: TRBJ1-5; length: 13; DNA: TGTGCCAGCTCACCAAGGTGGGAACAGCCCCAGCATTTT; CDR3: CASSPRWEQPQHF